The present T cell receptor beta chain was sequenced within a study of blood T cells in healthy people across ages. Study-wide findings and caveats: Any conclusive comparison of naive versus antigen-experienced cells was prevented by using unsorted PBMCs. Changes in expanded clonotypes were possibly confounded, as the CMV status of donors was unknown.

This CDR3 comprises 15 residues. Germline V CDR1 and CDR2: SQVTM, ANQGSEA. J gave up 8 bases and V 6 bases, and 13 bases lay outside the gene matches. Sample-barcoded 5' priming and a J-beta primer mix drove a second PCR of roughly 6 to 12 cycles. Every molecule of cDNA carried a tag from a template-switch adaptor with 12 random nucleotides. TCRdb re-called the 5' RACE reads through MiXCR, storing one row per CDR3 protein. The sample shows fewer than 1.5 million distinct CDR3 sequences, 35% to 45% of them seen only once. In this sample, this clonotype turned up a few times. Its antigen is unidentified.

The J gene is TRBJ1-1, the V gene TRBV29-1; 12 nucleotides agree with TRBD1. This sequence was found in a woman aged 18-29 years in good health. Sequencing was carried out using blood. The CDR3 DNA sequence: TGCAGCGTCCCCCTGGTGGGACAGGGGGCGTACGAAGCTTTCTTT. Translating it yields CSVPLVGQGAYEAFF.